Presented here are 14 T cell receptor beta chains from one specimen sequenced in a study of blood T cell repertoires in COVID-19. Sequencing used immunoSEQ multiplex PCR; TCRdb keeps in-frame clones, though not all of them. This sample has roughly 240,000 clones, with roughly nine tenths found just once. Sequenced: peripheral blood. Receptors originate from a woman aged 60-70 years who had recovered from COVID-19.

The rearrangement uses TRBV9 and TRBJ2-7; TRBD2 aligns across 9 bases. There are 15 residues in the CDR3. The J segment lost 3 bases and the V segment lost 0 bases, leaving 4 bases of the junction unmatched. CDR1 is SGDLS and CDR2 is YYNGEE in the germline V gene. This CDR3 reads CASSVATSGYYEQYF. The CDR3, as DNA: TGTGCCAGCAGCGTAGCGACTAGCGGATACTACGAGCAGTACTTC.

J is TRBJ2-7 and V is TRBV9, with TRBD2 matching 14 bases. CDR3 length: 14 residues. Germline lookup yields CDR1 SGDLS and CDR2 YYNGEE. V lost 2 bases, J lost 9 bases, and 4 bases stayed unmatched. CDR3 loop: CASSVRTSGGLQYF. The CDR3 nucleotides are TGTGCCAGCAGCGTTAGGACTAGCGGGGGGCTGCAGTACTTC.

For the CDR3, the DNA is TGTGCCAGCAACTCCGGGCGGGGCGGCACAGATACGCAGTATTTT. Amino acids: CASNSGRGGTDTQYF. This chain connects TRBV5-4 to TRBJ2-3, with D perhaps matching TRBD2 (6 bases). The CDR3 is 15 amino acids. Germline assignment: CDR1 SGHNT and CDR2 YYREEE (reference sequence). V gave up 6 bases and J gave up 1 base, with 15 bases separating them.

V is TRBV6-5 and J is TRBJ2-4, with D perhaps TRBD2 (5 bases). CDR1 and CDR2 from the germline V gene are MNHEY and SVGAGI. Trimming removed 5 bases from V and 6 bases from J, with 11 bases in between. The CDR3 spans 13 residues. Here the CDR3 reads CASSTGRGNIQYF. CDR3 nucleotides: TGTGCCAGCAGTACTGGACGGGGAAACATTCAGTACTTC.

The chain links TRBV5-4 to TRBJ2-3, with D possibly being TRBD1 (6 bases). The CDR3 is 14 residues long. Trimming left V 0 bases short and J 3 bases short, with 8 bases between. The V gene's germline CDR1 is SGHNT and CDR2 YYREEE (reference sequence). CDR3 DNA: TGTGCCAGCAGCTTGGTCAGGGGAACAGATACGCAGTATTTT. This sequence encodes CASSLVRGTDTQYF.

CDR3 region: CASQQAVREKLFF. For the CDR3, the DNA is TGTGCCAGCCAACAGGCGGTGCGTGAAAAACTGTTTTTT. The chain recombines TRBV6-5 with TRBJ1-4, with a tentative D call TRBD1 (5 bases). Germline V gives CDR1 MNHEY, CDR2 SVGAGI. The CDR3 spans 13 residues. V was cut by 8 bases and J by 7 bases, with 14 bases left in between.

DNA for the CDR3: TGCGCCAGCAGCCAGAGGCAACTAGCGGGGGTGGCAGATACGCAGTATTTT. The encoded protein is CASSQRQLAGVADTQYF. This chain joins TRBV4-3 and TRBJ2-3; 11 bases fit TRBD2. The CDR3 is 17 amino acids. Per germline, CDR1 LGHNA and CDR2 YSLEER. V shed 3 bases, J shed 4 bases, and the junction held 9 bases outside the gene matches.

J is TRBJ1-6 and V is TRBV9, with D maybe TRBD1 (5 bases). V was trimmed by 3 bases and J by 10 bases, leaving 11 bases between them. The CDR3 totals 13 residues. CDR1 and CDR2 (germline): SGDLS, YYNGEE. The CDR3: CASSGEGRSPLHF. CDR3 bases: TGTGCCAGCAGCGGGGAGGGGCGCTCACCCCTCCACTTT. The complete variable domain, with remaining parts taken from reference TRBV9 and TRBJ1-6, reads DSGVTQTPKHLITATGQRVTLRCSPRSGDLSVYWYQQSLDQGLQFLIQYYNGEERAKGNILERFSAQQFPDLHSELNLSSLELGDSALYFCASSGEGRSPLHFGNGTRLTVT.

This sequence joins TRBV6-5 and TRBJ1-2; TRBD1 agrees at 10 bases. The CDR3 has 15 amino acids. V was pared by 6 bases and J by 8 bases, with 12 bases of the junction left unmatched. From germline, CDR1 is MNHEY and CDR2 SVGAGI. In DNA form, the CDR3 reads TGTGCCAGCAGAAGGGACAGGGGCTTCCTCCAAGGCTACACCTTC. Translation: CASRRDRGFLQGYTF.

The genes are TRBV28 and TRBJ2-3; D possibly corresponds to TRBD1 (5 bases). This CDR3 has 16 amino acids. The germline gives CDR1 MDHEN, CDR2 SYDVKM. The V gene lost 6 bases and the J gene lost 0 bases, with 16 bases spanning the gap. The CDR3 nucleotides read TGTGCCAGCAGACCCCGAGTAGGGGCTAGCACAGATACGCAGTATTTT. It encodes CASRPRVGASTDTQYF.

The chain links TRBV27 to TRBJ2-5; 10 positions agree with TRBD2. Germline-derived CDR1 and CDR2 are MNHEY and SMNVEV (reference sequence). Unmatched junction bases numbered 2, after V lost 3 bases and J lost 1 base. The CDR3 length is 15 residues. The CDR3 is CASSFSGGRQETQYF. CDR3 coding DNA: TGTGCCAGCAGTTTTAGCGGGGGGCGCCAAGAGACCCAGTACTTC.

V is TRBV3-1 (or the pseudogene TRBV3-2) and J is TRBJ1-2; a possible D gene is TRBD1 (6 bases). Trimming cost V 4 bases and J 7 bases, with 13 bases left between them. CDR1 is LGHDT, CDR2 YNNKEL, per germline (reference sequence). CDR3 size: 13 residues. CDR3 sequence: CASSPRGRGGYTF. In DNA, the CDR3 is TGTGCCAGCAGCCCCAGGGGCCGGGGTGGCTACACCTTC.

The chain couples TRBV2 to TRBJ1-4; D unclear. Germline V gene lookup returns CDR1 SNHLY and CDR2 FYNNEI. This CDR3 has 13 amino acids. Deletions cut 7 bases from V and 1 base from J, with 7 bases between. The DNA of the CDR3 is TGTGCCAGCAACAAGTTAACTAATGAAAAACTGTTTTTT. Its translation: CASNKLTNEKLFF. Looking up the rest from reference TRBV2 and TRBJ1-4 gives the full variable domain: EPEVTQTPSHQVTQMGQEVILRCVPISNHLYFYWYRQILGQKVEFLVSFYNNEISEKSEIFDDQFSVERPDGSNFTLKIRSTKLEDSAMYFCASNKLTNEKLFFGSGTQLSVL.

This chain links TRBV2 with TRBJ2-5; the match to TRBD2 covers 8 bases. Germline V gives CDR1 SNHLY, CDR2 FYNNEI. V shed 7 bases and J 5 bases; nucleotides not matched to a gene: 9. This CDR3 is built from 14 residues. The CDR3 loop is CASTGRGAMETQYF. CDR3 DNA sequence: TGTGCCAGCACGGGGCGGGGGGCCATGGAGACCCAGTACTTC.